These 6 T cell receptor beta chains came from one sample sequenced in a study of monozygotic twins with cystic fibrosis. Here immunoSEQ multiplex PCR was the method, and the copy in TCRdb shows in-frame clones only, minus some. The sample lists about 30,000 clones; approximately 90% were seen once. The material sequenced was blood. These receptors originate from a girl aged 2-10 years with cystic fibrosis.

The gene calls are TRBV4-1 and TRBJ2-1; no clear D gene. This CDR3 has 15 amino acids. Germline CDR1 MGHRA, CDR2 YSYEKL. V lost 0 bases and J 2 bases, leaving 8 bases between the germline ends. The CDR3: CASSQDRAPYNEQFF. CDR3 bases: TGCGCCAGCAGCCAAGACAGAGCACCCTACAATGAGCAGTTCTTC.

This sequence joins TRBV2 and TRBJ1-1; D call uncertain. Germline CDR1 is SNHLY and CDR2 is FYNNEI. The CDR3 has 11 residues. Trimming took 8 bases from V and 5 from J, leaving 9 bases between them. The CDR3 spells CASHEGTEAFF. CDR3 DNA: TGTGCCAGCCATGAAGGGACTGAAGCTTTCTTT.

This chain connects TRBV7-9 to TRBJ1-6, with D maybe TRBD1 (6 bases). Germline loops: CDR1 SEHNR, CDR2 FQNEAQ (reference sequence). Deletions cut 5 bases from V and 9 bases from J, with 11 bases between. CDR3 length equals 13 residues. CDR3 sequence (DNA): TGTGCCAGCAGCCTAAAACAGGGTTCACCCCTCCACTTT. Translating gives CASSLKQGSPLHF. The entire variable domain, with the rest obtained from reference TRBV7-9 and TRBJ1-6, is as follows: DTGVSQNPRHKITKRGQNVTFRCDPISEHNRLYWYRQTLGQGPEFLTYFQNEAQLEKSRLLSDRFSAERPKGSFSTLEIQRTEQGDSAMYLCASSLKQGSPLHFGNGTRLTVT.

CDR3 DNA: TGTGCCAGTAGTAAGGGACTAGCGAACACCGGGGAGCTGTTTTTT. Protein: CASSKGLANTGELFF. The rearrangement uses TRBV19 and TRBJ2-2; TRBD2 matches at 8 bases. With V trimmed by 4 bases and J by 0 bases, 1 base remained unmatched. The germline V gene has CDR1 LNHDA and CDR2 SQIVND (reference sequence). There are 15 residues in the CDR3. The whole variable domain, remainder taken from reference TRBV19 and TRBJ2-2, is DGGITQSPKYLFRKEGQNVTLSCEQNLNHDAMYWYRQDPGQGLRLIYYSQIVNDFQKGDIAEGYSVSREKKESFPLTVTSAQKNPTAFYLCASSKGLANTGELFFGEGSRLTVL.

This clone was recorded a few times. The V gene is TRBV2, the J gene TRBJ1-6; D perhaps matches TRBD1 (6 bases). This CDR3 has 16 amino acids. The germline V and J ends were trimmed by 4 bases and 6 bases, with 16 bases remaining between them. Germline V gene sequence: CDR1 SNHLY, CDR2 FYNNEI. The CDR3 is CASSAPGAGPNSPLHF. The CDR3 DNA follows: TGTGCCAGCAGTGCCCCAGGGGCAGGGCCTAATTCACCCCTCCACTTT.

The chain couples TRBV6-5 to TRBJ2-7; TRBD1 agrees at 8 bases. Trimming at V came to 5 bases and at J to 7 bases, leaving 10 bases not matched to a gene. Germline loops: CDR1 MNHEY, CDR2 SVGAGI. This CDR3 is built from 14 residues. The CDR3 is CASSNQGADVEQYF. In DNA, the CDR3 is TGTGCCAGCAGTAATCAGGGGGCGGACGTGGAGCAGTACTTC.